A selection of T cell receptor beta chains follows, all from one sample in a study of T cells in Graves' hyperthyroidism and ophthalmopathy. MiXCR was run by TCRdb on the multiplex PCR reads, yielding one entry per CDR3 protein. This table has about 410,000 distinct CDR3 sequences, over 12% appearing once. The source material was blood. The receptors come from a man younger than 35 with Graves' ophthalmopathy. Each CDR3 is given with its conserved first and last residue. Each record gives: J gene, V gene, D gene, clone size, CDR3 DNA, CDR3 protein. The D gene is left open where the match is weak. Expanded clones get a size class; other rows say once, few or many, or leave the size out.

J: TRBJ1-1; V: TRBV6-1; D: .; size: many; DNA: TGTGCCAGCACCGGGGCGCCTTCTGAAGCTTTCTTT; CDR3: CASTGAPSEAFF
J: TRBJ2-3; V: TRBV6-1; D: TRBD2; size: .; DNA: TGTGCCAGCAGTGAAACGGGGTTTAGCGGGAGGGCAACAGATACGCAGTATTTT; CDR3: CASSETGFSGRATDTQYF
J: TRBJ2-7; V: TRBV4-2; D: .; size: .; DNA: TGTGCCAGCAGCCAAGGGACCAGCATCCTAGACGAGCAGTACTTC; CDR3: CASSQGTSILDEQYF
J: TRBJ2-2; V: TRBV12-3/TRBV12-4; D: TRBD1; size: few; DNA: TGTGCCAGTAGACAGGGGATCACCGGGGAGCTGTTTTTT; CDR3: CASRQGITGELFF
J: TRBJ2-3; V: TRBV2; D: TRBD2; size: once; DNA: TGTGCCATAATTAGCGGGAGAGATACGCAGTATTTT; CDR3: CAIISGRDTQYF
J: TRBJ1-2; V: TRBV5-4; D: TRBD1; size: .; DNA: TGTGCCAGCAGCCCAGGGACAGGGGGAAACTATGGCTACACCTTC; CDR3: CASSPGTGGNYGYTF
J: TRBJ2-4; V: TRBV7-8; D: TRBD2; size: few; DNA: TGTGCCAGCAGCTTTCCTAGCGGGAGCACCAAAAACATTCAGTACTTC; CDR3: CASSFPSGSTKNIQYF
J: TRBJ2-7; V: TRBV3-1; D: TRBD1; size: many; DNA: TGTGCCAGCAGCCCGGACAGGGGGCTCGAGCAGTACTTC; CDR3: CASSPDRGLEQYF
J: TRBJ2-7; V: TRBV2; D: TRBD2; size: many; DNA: TGTGCCAGCAGTGAGCTAGCGGGGGGCCTCTACGAGCAGTACTTC; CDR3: CASSELAGGLYEQYF
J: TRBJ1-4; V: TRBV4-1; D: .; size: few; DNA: TGCGCCAGCAGTTCCACCTATTGGGGCCTAGCAACTAATGAAAAACTGTTTTTT; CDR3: CASSSTYWGLATNEKLFF
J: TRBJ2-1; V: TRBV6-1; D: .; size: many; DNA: TGTGCCAGCAGCCTGACACTAGATGAACTCAATGAGCAGTTCTTC; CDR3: CASSLTLDELNEQFF
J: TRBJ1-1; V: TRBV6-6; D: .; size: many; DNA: TGTGCCAGCAGTTACGCGGACACTGAAGCTTTCTTT; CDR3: CASSYADTEAFF
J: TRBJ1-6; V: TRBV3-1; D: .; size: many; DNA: TGTGCCAGCAGCCAAGAATACGGATATAATTCACCCCTCCACTTT; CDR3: CASSQEYGYNSPLHF
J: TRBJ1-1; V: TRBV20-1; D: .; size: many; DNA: TGCAGTGCTAGAGGGCCGGAGAACACTGAAGCTTTCTTT; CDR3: CSARGPENTEAFF
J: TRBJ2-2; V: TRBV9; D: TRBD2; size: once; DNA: TGTGCCAGCAGCGGAAGGTCTAGCGGAAACACCGGGGAGCTGTTTTTT; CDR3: CASSGRSSGNTGELFF
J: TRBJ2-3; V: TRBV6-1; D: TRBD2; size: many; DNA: TGTGCCAGCAGCCTCGGGGGGGAAAGGGAAACAGATACGCAGTATTTT; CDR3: CASSLGGERETDTQYF
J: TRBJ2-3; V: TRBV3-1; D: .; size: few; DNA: TGTGCCAGCAGCCATCCCGGGCCAGATACGCAGTATTTT; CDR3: CASSHPGPDTQYF
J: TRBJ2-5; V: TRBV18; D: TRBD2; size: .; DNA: TGTGCCAGCTCACCGCGTTGGGGACTAGCGGACCAAGAGACCCAGTACTTC; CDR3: CASSPRWGLADQETQYF
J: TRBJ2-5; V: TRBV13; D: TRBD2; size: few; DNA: TGTGCCAGCAGCCCCGGGGTAGCGGGGAAGTACTTC; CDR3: CASSPGVAGKYF
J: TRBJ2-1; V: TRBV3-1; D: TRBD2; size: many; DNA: TGTGCCAGCAGCTATAGCGGGAGTATGGGAAATGAGCAGTTCTTC; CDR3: CASSYSGSMGNEQFF
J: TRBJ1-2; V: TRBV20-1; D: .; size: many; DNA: TGCAGTGCTAGAGATCTACGGCAGGGCCTGACTAACTATGGCTACACCTTC; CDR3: CSARDLRQGLTNYGYTF
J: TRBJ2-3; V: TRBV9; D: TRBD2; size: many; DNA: TGTGCCAGCAGCCCCGGGACTAGCGGGGAAACAGATACGCAGTATTTT; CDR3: CASSPGTSGETDTQYF
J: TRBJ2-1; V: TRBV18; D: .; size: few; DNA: TGTGCCAGCTCCGCACACAGGCCGAGCTCCTACAATGAGCAGTTCTTC; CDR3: CASSAHRPSSYNEQFF
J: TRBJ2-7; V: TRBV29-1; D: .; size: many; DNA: TGCAGCGTTTCGGGACTCCATTACGAGCAGTACTTC; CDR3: CSVSGLHYEQYF
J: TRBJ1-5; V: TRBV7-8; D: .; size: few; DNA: TGTGCCAGCAGCTTAGATTCCAGGGGAGTTAGCGATCAGCCCCAGCATTTT; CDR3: CASSLDSRGVSDQPQHF
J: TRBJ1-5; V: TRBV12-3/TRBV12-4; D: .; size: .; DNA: TGTGCCAGCAGCTTAGTAGGGTCAGGGAATCAGCCCCAGCATTTT; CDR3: CASSLVGSGNQPQHF
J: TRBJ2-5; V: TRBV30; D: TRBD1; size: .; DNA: TGTGCCTGGAGTAAACAGGGGGAGACCCAGTACTTC; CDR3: CAWSKQGETQYF
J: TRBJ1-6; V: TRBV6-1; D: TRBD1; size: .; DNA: TGTGCCAGCAGTGAAGGGGACAGGTATAATTCACCCCTCCACTTT; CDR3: CASSEGDRYNSPLHF
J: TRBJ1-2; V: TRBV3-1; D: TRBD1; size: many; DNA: TGTGCCAGCAGCCAAGGAGGACAGGGAGGTAATGGCTACACCTTC; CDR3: CASSQGGQGGNGYTF
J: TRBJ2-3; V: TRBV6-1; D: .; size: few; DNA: TGTGCCAGCAGCTCGGACGGCACAGATACGCAGTATTTT; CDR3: CASSSDGTDTQYF
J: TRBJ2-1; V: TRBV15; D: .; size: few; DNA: TGTGCCACCAGCAGAAGACCTAGCACTGAGCAGTTCTTC; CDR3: CATSRRPSTEQFF
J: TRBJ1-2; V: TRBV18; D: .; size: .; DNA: TGTGCCAGCTCACCACCTGTTGCACAGGGAGTGGGTGGCTACACCTTC; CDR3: CASSPPVAQGVGGYTF
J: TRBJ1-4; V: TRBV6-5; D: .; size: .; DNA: TGTGCCAGCAGTTACCTTTTAATAGGGGCCGGCTCTAATGAAAAACTGTTTTTT; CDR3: CASSYLLIGAGSNEKLFF
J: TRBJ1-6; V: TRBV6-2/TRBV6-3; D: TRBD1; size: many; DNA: TGTGCCAGCAGTTCCGGGACAGGCAATTCACCCCTCCACTTT; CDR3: CASSSGTGNSPLHF
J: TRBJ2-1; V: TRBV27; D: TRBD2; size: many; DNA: TGTGCCAGCAGTTTAAGCCTACTAGCGGGAGCCTATGAGCAGTTCTTC; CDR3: CASSLSLLAGAYEQFF
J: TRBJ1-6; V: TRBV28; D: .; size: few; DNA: TGTGCCAGCAGTTTTCCCACCGGGTCGGGGCCGTTCCGTTCACCCCTCCACTTT; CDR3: CASSFPTGSGPFRSPLHF
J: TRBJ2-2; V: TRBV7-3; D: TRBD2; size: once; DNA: TGTGCCAGCAGCCTATTACTAGCGGGAGGAATCACCGGGGAGCTGTTTTTT; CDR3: CASSLLLAGGITGELFF
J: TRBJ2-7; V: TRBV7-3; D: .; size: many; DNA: TGTGCCAGCAGCTTATTGGGTGGGGCAGGCTACGAGCAGTACTTC; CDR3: CASSLLGGAGYEQYF
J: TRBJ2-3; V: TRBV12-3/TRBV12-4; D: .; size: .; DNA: TGCGCCAGCAGCCAAGGGCCCCCGAGTAGCACAGATACGCAGTATTTT; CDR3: CASSQGPPSSTDTQYF
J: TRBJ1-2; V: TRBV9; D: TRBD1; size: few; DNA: TGTGCCAGCAGCAAGGACAGGGGGCCTAACTATGGCTACACCTTC; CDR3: CASSKDRGPNYGYTF
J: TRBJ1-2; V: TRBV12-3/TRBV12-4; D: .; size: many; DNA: TGTGCCAGCAGTCAAGCCGGGGTTAACTATGGCTACACCTTC; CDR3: CASSQAGVNYGYTF
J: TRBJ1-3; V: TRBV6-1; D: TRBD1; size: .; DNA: TGTGCCAGCAGTGTTAGACAGGGTTTTGGAAACACCATATATTTT; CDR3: CASSVRQGFGNTIYF
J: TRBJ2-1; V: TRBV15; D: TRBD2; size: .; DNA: TGTGCCACCAGCAGAGGGACTAGCGGGAGAAATGAGCAGTTCTTC; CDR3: CATSRGTSGRNEQFF
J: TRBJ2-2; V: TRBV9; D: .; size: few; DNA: TGTGCCAGCAGCGCGGTGACAGCCCCTTCGACCGGGGAGCTGTTTTTT; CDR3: CASSAVTAPSTGELFF
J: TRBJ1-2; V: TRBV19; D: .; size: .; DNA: TGTGCCAGTAGCCCCGAGGGGTTCTATGGCTACACCTTC; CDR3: CASSPEGFYGYTF
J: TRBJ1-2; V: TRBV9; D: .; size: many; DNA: TGTGCCAGCAGCGTGGGGGGAGTTAATGGCTACACCTTC; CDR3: CASSVGGVNGYTF
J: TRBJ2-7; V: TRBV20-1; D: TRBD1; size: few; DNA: TGCAGTGCTAGCGTCCCCGGGACAGCTTACGAGCAGTACTTC; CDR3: CSASVPGTAYEQYF